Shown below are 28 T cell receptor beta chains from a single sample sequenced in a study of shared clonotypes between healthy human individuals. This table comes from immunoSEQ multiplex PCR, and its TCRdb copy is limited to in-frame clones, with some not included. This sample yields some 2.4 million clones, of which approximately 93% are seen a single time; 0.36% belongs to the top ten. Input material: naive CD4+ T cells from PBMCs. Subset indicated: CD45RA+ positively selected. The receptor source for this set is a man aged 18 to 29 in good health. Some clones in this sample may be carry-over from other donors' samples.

The CDR3: CASSFRDNSNQPQHF. CDR3 DNA: TGTGCCAGCAGCTTCCGGGACAACAGCAATCAGCCCCAGCATTTT. The chain combines TRBV5-5 with TRBJ1-5; a weak D match, TRBD1 (6 bases). V was clipped by 2 bases and J by 1 base, with 10 bases between them. CDR1 SGHKS and CDR2 YYEKEE come from the germline V gene (reference sequence). CDR3 length equals 15 residues.

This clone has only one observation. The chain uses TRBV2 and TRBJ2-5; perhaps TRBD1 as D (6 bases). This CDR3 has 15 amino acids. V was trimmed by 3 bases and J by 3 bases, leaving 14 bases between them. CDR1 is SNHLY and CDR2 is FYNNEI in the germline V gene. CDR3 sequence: CASSDVQTGKETQYF. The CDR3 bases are TGTGCCAGCAGTGACGTCCAAACAGGGAAAGAGACCCAGTACTTC. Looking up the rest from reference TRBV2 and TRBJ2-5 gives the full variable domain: EPEVTQTPSHQVTQMGQEVILRCVPISNHLYFYWYRQILGQKVEFLVSFYNNEISEKSEIFDDQFSVERPDGSNFTLKIRSTKLEDSAMYFCASSDVQTGKETQYFGPGTRLLVL.

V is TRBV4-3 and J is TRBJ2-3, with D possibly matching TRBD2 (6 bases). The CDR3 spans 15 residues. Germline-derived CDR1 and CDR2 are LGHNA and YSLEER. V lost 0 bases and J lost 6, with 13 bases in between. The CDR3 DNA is TGCGCCAGCAGCCAAGAAGACGGGGCGGGGGATACGCAGTATTTT. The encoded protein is CASSQEDGAGDTQYF.

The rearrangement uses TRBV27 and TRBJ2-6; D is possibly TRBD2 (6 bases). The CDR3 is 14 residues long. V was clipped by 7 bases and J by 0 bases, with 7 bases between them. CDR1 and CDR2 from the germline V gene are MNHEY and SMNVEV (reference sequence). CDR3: CASIGSSGANVLTF. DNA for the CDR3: TGTGCCAGCATCGGGAGCTCTGGGGCCAACGTCCTGACTTTC.

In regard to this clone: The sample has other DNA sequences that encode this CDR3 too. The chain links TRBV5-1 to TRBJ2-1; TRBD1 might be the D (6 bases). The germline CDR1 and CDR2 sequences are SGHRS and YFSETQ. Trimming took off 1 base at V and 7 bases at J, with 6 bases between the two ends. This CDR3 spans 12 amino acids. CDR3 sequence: CASSLQGNEQFF. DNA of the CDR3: TGCGCCAGCAGCTTGCAGGGGAATGAGCAGTTCTTC.

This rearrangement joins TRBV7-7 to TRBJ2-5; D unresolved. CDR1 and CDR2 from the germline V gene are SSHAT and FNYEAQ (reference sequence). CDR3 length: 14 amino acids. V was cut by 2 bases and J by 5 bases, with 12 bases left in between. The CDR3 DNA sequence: TGTGCCAGCAGCTTAATAGGAGCTGGGGAGACCCAGTACTTC. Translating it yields CASSLIGAGETQYF.

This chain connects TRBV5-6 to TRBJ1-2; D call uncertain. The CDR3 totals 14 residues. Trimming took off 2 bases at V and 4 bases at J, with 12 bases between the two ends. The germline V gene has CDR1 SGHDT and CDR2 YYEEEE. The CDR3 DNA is TGTGCCAGCAGCTTCCTCCGGACTCCCTATGGCTACACCTTC. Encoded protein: CASSFLRTPYGYTF.

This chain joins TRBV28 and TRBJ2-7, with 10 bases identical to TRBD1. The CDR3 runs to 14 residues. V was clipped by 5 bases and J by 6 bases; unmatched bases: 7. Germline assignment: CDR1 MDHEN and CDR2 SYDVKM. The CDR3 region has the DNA TGTGCCAGCAGTCCGGGACAGGGGTGGGTCGAGCAGTACTTC. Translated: CASSPGQGWVEQYF.

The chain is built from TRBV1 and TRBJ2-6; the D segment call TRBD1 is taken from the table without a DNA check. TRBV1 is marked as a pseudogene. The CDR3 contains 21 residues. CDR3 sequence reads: CTSSHDRNLTFPFSGANVLTF. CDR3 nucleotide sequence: TGCACCAGCAGCCACGACAGGAATCTAACTTTTCCCTTCTCTGGGGCCAACGTCCTGACTTTC.

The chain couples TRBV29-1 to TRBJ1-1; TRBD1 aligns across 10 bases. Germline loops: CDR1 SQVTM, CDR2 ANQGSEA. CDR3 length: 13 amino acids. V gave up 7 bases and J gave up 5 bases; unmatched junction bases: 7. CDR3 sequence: CSAPGTGVTEAFF. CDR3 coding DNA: TGCAGCGCCCCCGGGACAGGGGTTACTGAAGCTTTCTTT.

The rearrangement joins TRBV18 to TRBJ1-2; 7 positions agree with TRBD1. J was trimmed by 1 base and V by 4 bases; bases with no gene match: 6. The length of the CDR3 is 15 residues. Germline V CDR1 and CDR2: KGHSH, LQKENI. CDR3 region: CASSLSGDSNYGYTF. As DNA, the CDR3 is TGTGCCAGCTCACTCTCGGGGGACAGTAACTATGGCTACACCTTC. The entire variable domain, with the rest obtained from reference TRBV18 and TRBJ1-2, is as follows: NAGVMQNPRHLVRRRGQEARLRCSPMKGHSHVYWYRQLPEEGLKFMVYLQKENIIDESGMPKERFSAEFPKEGPSILRIQQVVRGDSAAYFCASSLSGDSNYGYTFGSGTRLTVV.

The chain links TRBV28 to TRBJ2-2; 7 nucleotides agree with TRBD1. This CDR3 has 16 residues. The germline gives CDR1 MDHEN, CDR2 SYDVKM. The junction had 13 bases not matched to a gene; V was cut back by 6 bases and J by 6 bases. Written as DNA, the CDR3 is TGTGCCAGCAGCCCTGGGGGACAGCGAACCGCCGGGGAGCTGTTTTTT. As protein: CASSPGGQRTAGELFF.

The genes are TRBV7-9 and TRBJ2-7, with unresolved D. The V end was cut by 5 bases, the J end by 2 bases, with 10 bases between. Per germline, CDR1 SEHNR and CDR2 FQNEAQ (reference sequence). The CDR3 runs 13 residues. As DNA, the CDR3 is TGTGCCAGCAGCCGGCCGGATGCCTACGAGCAGTACTTC. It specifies CASSRPDAYEQYF. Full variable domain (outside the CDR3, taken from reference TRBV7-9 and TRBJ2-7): DTGVSQNPRHKITKRGQNVTFRCDPISEHNRLYWYRQTLGQGPEFLTYFQNEAQLEKSRLLSDRFSAERPKGSFSTLEIQRTEQGDSAMYLCASSRPDAYEQYFGPGTRLTVT.

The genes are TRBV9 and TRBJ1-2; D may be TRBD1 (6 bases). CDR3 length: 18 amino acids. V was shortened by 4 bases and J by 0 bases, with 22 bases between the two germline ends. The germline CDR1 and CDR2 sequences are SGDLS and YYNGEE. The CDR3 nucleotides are TGTGCCAGCAGCCTCTCCAGGGGCCTGACTTCTTCTAACTATGGCTACACCTTC. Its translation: CASSLSRGLTSSNYGYTF.

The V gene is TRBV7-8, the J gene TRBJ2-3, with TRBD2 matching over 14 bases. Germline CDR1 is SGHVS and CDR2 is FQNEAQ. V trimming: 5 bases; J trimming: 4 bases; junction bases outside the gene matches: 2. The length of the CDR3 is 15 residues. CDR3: CASSRGLAGADTQYF. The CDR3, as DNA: TGTGCCAGCAGCCGGGGACTAGCGGGGGCAGATACGCAGTATTTT.

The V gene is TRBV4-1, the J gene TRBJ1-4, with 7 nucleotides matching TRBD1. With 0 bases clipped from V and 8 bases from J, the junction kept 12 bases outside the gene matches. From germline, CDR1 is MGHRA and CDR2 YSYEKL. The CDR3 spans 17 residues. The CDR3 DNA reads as TGCGCCAGCAGCCAAGATCTCCAGACAGGGACGCGGGAAAAACTGTTTTTT. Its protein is CASSQDLQTGTREKLFF.

In DNA form, the CDR3 reads TGCGCCAGCAGCCGCGCGGATTGGGCGCTCGAGCAGTACTTC. This translates into CASSRADWALEQYF. The V and J genes are TRBV5-1 and TRBJ2-7; no reliable D call. Trimming shortened V by 4 bases and J by 6 bases, and 17 bases separated the two germline ends. CDR1 is SGHRS, CDR2 YFSETQ, per germline. There are 14 residues in the CDR3. The full variable domain, in which reference TRBV5-1 and TRBJ2-7 provide the parts outside the CDR3, is KAGVTQTPRYLIKTRGQQVTLSCSPISGHRSVSWYQQTPGQGLQFLFEYFSETQRNKGNFPGRFSGRQFSNSRSEMNVSTLELGDSALYLCASSRADWALEQYFGPGTRLTVT.

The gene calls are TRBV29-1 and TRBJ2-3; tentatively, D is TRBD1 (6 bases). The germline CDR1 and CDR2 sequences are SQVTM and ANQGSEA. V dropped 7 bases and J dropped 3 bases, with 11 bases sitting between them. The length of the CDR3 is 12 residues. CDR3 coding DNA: TGCAGCGCAGAACAGGGAACAGATACGCAGTATTTT. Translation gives CSAEQGTDTQYF.

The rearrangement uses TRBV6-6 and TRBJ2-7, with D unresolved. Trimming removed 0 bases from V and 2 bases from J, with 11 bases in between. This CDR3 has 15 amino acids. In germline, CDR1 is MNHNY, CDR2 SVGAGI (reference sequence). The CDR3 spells CASSYSYPLTYEQYF. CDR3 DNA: TGTGCCAGCAGTTACTCGTACCCTCTTACCTACGAGCAGTACTTC.

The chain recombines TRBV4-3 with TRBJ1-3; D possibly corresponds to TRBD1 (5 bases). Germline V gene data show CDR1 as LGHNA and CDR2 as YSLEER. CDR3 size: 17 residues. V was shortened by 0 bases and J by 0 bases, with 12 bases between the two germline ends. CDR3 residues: CASSQDMGRASGNTIYF. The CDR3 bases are TGCGCCAGCAGCCAAGATATGGGCAGGGCCTCTGGAAACACCATATATTTT.

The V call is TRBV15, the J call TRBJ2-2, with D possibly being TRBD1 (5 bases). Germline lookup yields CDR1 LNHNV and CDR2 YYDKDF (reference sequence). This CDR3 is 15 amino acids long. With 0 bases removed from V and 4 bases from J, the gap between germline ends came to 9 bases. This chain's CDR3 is CATSRDRARTGELFF. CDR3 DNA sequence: TGTGCCACCAGCAGAGACAGGGCGCGCACCGGGGAGCTGTTTTTT.

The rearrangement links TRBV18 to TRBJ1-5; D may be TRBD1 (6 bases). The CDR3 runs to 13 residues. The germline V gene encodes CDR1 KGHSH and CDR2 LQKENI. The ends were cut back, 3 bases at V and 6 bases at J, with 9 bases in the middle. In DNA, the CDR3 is TGTGCCAGCTCACCCGGGACATTTCAGCCCCAGCATTTT. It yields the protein CASSPGTFQPQHF.

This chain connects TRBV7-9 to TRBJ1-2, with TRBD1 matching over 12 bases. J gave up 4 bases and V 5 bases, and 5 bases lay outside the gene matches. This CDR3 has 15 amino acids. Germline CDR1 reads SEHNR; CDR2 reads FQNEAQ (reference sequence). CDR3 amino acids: CASSRDRGPVYGYTF. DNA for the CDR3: TGTGCCAGCAGCCGGGACAGGGGGCCGGTCTATGGCTACACCTTC.

The CDR3 sequence: CAIGPRQGDTQYF. The CDR3 nucleotides are TGTGCCATTGGCCCCAGACAGGGGGATACGCAGTATTTT. The chain joins TRBV10-3 to TRBJ2-3; 8 bases map to TRBD1. Unmatched junction bases numbered 8, after V lost 9 bases and J lost 6 bases. Germline V gene lookup returns CDR1 ENHRY and CDR2 SYGVKD. The CDR3 is made up of 13 amino acids.

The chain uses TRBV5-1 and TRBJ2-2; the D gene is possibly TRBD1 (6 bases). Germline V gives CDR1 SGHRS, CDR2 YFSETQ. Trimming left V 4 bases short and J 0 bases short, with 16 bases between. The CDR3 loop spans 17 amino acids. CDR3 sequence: CASSTDSTHSNTGELFF. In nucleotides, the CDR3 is TGCGCCAGCAGCACGGACAGCACCCATTCGAACACCGGGGAGCTGTTTTTT. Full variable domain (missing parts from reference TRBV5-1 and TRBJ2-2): KAGVTQTPRYLIKTRGQQVTLSCSPISGHRSVSWYQQTPGQGLQFLFEYFSETQRNKGNFPGRFSGRQFSNSRSEMNVSTLELGDSALYLCASSTDSTHSNTGELFFGEGSRLTVL.

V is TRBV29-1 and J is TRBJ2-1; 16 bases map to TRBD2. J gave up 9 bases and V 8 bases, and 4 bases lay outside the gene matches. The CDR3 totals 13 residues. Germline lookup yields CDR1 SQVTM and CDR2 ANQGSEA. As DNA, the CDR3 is TGCAGCTCGGGACTAGCGGGGGGGGTTGAGCAGTTCTTC. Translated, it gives CSSGLAGGVEQFF.

In DNA, the CDR3 is TGCGCCAGCAATCAGGGGAACTCTGGGGCCAACGTCCTGACTTTC. Protein: CASNQGNSGANVLTF. The rearrangement uses TRBV5-1 and TRBJ2-6, with a tentative D call TRBD1 (6 bases). V dropped 6 bases and J dropped 0 bases, with 10 bases sitting between them. The CDR3 covers 15 residues. The germline V gene encodes CDR1 SGHRS and CDR2 YFSETQ.

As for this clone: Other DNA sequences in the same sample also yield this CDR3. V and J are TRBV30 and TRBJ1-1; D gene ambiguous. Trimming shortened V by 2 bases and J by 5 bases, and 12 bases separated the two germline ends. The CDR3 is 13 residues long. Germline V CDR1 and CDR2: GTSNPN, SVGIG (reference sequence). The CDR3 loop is CAWSPRRGTEAFF. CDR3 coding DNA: TGTGCCTGGAGTCCGAGACGGGGAACTGAAGCTTTCTTT.